This is a list of T cell receptor beta chains from one sample in a study of shared clonotypes between healthy human individuals. Libraries were prepared by immunoSEQ multiplex PCR; TCRdb keeps only in-frame clonotypes and omits some of them. The sample yields roughly 2.5 million clones, roughly 92% seen once. Sample: naive CD4+ T cells sorted from blood. Receptors were obtained from a young man in good health. The CDR3 runs from the conserved cysteine through the conserved F or W. The D gene is left open where the match is weak. Clone size is stated in some rows and not others, as once, few, many or a class when expanded.

V,D,size,J,DNA,CDR3
TRBV6-6,NA,NA,TRBJ2-4,TGTGCCAGCAGTTACTTTCGGGGGAACAAAAACATTCAGTACTTC,CASSYFRGNKNIQYF
TRBV9,NA,NA,TRBJ2-4,TGTGCCAGCAGCGCTGGGTCCTATCCCGACATTCAGTACTTC,CASSAGSYPDIQYF
TRBV6-5,TRBD2,NA,TRBJ2-3,TGTGCCAGCAGTTACGCACTAGCGCTTAGCACAGATACGCAGTATTTT,CASSYALALSTDTQYF
TRBV29-1,NA,NA,TRBJ1-1,TGCAGCGCTAAGAACGCTGAAGCTTTCTTT,CSAKNAEAFF
TRBV19,TRBD1,NA,TRBJ2-4,TGTGCCAGTAGTGTAACAGGGGGCAAAAACATTCAGTACTTC,CASSVTGGKNIQYF
TRBV7-2,TRBD1,NA,TRBJ1-6,TGTGCCAGCAGCCGACAGGGACAGGATAATTCACCCCTCCACTTT,CASSRQGQDNSPLHF
TRBV7-8,TRBD1,NA,TRBJ2-7,TGTGCCAGCAGCTCCTGGGGACAGGGGGCTTACGAGCAGTACTTC,CASSSWGQGAYEQYF
TRBV2,NA,NA,TRBJ1-5,TGTGCCAGCAGTGAAGCGCCTCCCGGGCCCCAGCATTTT,CASSEAPPGPQHF
TRBV10-3,NA,NA,TRBJ1-2,TGTGCCATCAGCTCCGACAAGGGGAGCTATGGCTACACCTTC,CAISSDKGSYGYTF
TRBV13,NA,NA,TRBJ2-1,TGTGCCAGCAGCTTACGGGGGTTTGGCGTAGACAATGAGCAGTTCTTC,CASSLRGFGVDNEQFF
TRBV7-3,NA,NA,TRBJ1-1,TGTGCCAGCAGCCGTAGGGCAGGCACTGAAGCTTTCTTT,CASSRRAGTEAFF
TRBV11-2,NA,NA,TRBJ1-2,TGTGCCAGCAGCTTAGCCCCAGGCAGCTATGGCTACACCTTC,CASSLAPGSYGYTF
TRBV2,NA,many,TRBJ2-7,TGTGCCAGCAGTGAAAATATGAACAGCTACGAGCAGTACTTC,CASSENMNSYEQYF
TRBV27,NA,few,TRBJ1-2,TGTGCCAGCAGTTTATCTCCCGAGATCTATGGCTACACCTTC,CASSLSPEIYGYTF
TRBV19,NA,NA,TRBJ2-3,TGTGCCAGTAGTAGGGCGGGAGATACGCAGTATTTT,CASSRAGDTQYF